The 16 T cell receptor beta chains reported below all come from one sample, sequenced in a study of tumor-infiltrating lymphocytes in primary liver carcinoma. Production of TCR beta cDNA used around 460 ng total RNA together with a constant-region primer. Generation of the TCR beta libraries relied on three nested multiplex PCR rounds using slightly modified ARM-PCR. It was with TRBV1-TRBV30 forward primers and a C-beta reverse primer that the first two PCR rounds were run, at approximately 10 cycles each. TCRdb processed the multiplex PCR reads anew with MiXCR; each CDR3 protein has one entry. The sample records 250,000 to 400,000 distinct CDR3 sequences, about 60% being singletons. The source of the blood RNA was unsorted whole blood, and germline DNA was extracted as well. Source material: peripheral blood. These receptor sequences come from a man in his forties with primary liver carcinoma and hepatitis B virus infection.

At least ten counts were recorded for this clonotype. J is TRBJ2-6 and V is TRBV4-1; TRBD1 matches at 9 bases. Germline trimming cut 2 bases from V and 1 base from J; bases unmatched to any gene: 6. The germline gives CDR1 MGHRA, CDR2 YSYEKL. CDR3 length equals 18 residues. DNA of the CDR3: TGCGCCAGCAGCCAACCGGGACAGGGTATTTCTGGGGCCAACGTCCTGACTTTC. Encoded protein: CASSQPGQGISGANVLTF.

A note on this clonotype: Compared with germline, one end of the junction differs, possibly owing to a read error. V usage is TRBV29-1 and J usage is TRBJ2-7; tentatively, D is TRBD2 (5 bases). This CDR3 is 11 amino acids long. CDR1 SQVTM and CDR2 ANQGSEA come from the germline V gene. The CDR3 spells CSAGYDYEQYF. The CDR3 DNA sequence: TGTAGCGCGGGCTACGACTACGAGCAGTACTTC.

In regard to this clonotype: This clone may be a read error of a much larger clone one base away. The gene calls are TRBV6-5 and TRBJ2-3; D gene unclear. The CDR3 has 13 amino acids. Germline CDR1 MNHEY, CDR2 SVGAGI. The CDR3: CTSSYSDGDTQYF. In DNA, the CDR3 is TGTACCAGCAGTTACTCGGACGGAGATACGCAGTATTTT.

For this clonotype: A clone one base away is much larger, so this may be a read error. V and J are TRBV4-1 and TRBJ2-1; TRBD2 matches 8 bases. This CDR3 has 15 amino acids. The germline CDR1 and CDR2 sequences are MGHRA and YSYEKL. The CDR3 here is CTSSQVSGLVPEQFF. CDR3 coding DNA: TGCACCAGCAGCCAAGTTTCGGGACTAGTTCCTGAGCAGTTCTTC.

As for this clonotype: Germline is not matched at one junction end, which may reflect a read error. The J gene is TRBJ2-1, the V gene TRBV6-4; TRBD2 might be the D (5 bases). CDR3 length: 13 amino acids. Germline V CDR1 and CDR2: MRHNA, SNTAGT. The CDR3 sequence: CASSTSGENEQLF. Here the CDR3 DNA reads TGTGCCAGCAGTACTAGTGGGGAAAATGAGCAGCTCTTC.

Worth noting for this clonotype: One junction end does not reproduce the germline sequence, and a read error may be involved. The chain has TRBV5-4 and TRBJ2-5, with D possibly being TRBD2 (6 bases). The CDR3 loop spans 12 amino acids. Germline V lookup: CDR1 SGHNT, CDR2 YYREEE (reference sequence). CDR3 loop: CANSLGRETQYF. The CDR3 DNA reads TGTGCCAACAGCTTGGGGAGGGAGACCCAGTACTTC.

On this clonotype: The junction departs from germline at one end; a sequencing error may be responsible. This chain connects TRBV29-1 to TRBJ2-7, with D perhaps given as TRBD1 or TRBD2 (5 bases each). The CDR3 extends over 15 amino acids. Germline V gene data show CDR1 as SQVTM and CDR2 as ANQGSEA. The CDR3 loop reads CSVDWEWGLSYEQYF. The CDR3 bases are TGCAGTGTTGATTGGGAGTGGGGCCTATCCTACGAGCAGTACTTC.

V is TRBV5-4 and J is TRBJ2-1; 7 bases are shared with TRBD1. The CDR3 is 15 residues long. The ends lost 3 bases at V and 5 bases at J; junction bases unmatched: 8. CDR1 and CDR2 (germline): SGHNT, YYREEE (reference sequence). This chain's CDR3 is CASSSRQGSDNEQFF. The CDR3 DNA is TGTGCCAGCAGCTCTAGACAGGGATCTGACAATGAGCAGTTCTTC.

This clonotype appeared a few times. The J gene is TRBJ1-1, the V gene TRBV7-9; tentatively, D is TRBD1 (5 bases). This CDR3 contains 14 residues. In germline, CDR1 is SEHNR, CDR2 FQNEAQ (reference sequence). V lost 5 bases, J lost 0 bases, and 10 bases lay in between. The CDR3 loop is CASSLGTMNTEAFF. The CDR3 DNA sequence: TGTGCCAGCAGCCTCGGGACTATGAACACTGAAGCTTTCTTT. The variable domain in full, completed from reference TRBV7-9 and TRBJ1-1, reads DTGVSQNPRHKITKRGQNVTFRCDPISEHNRLYWYRQTLGQGPEFLTYFQNEAQLEKSRLLSDRFSAERPKGSFSTLEIQRTEQGDSAMYLCASSLGTMNTEAFFGQGTRLTVV.

Ten or more counts support this clonotype. The chain recombines TRBV29-1 with TRBJ2-7; no firm D call. There are 13 residues in the CDR3. V lost 4 bases, J lost 0 bases, and 10 bases lay in between. The V gene's germline CDR1 is SQVTM and CDR2 ANQGSEA. The CDR3 DNA sequence: TGCAGCGTTGGGGGATATAGCTCCTACGAGCAGTACTTC. Amino acid sequence: CSVGGYSSYEQYF.

V usage is TRBV2 and J usage is TRBJ2-7, with 7 bases fitting TRBD2. Germline loops: CDR1 SNHLY, CDR2 FYNNEI. V was clipped by 7 bases and J by 0 bases; unmatched bases: 6. This CDR3 has 14 residues. CDR3 region: CASIREALSYEQYF. In DNA, the CDR3 is TGTGCCAGCATCCGGGAGGCCCTCTCCTACGAGCAGTACTTC.

For this clonotype: Mismatch with germline at one junction end may stem from a read error. J is TRBJ2-7 and V is TRBV6-5; D may be TRBD1 (5 bases). This CDR3 comprises 15 residues. Per the germline V gene, CDR1 is MNHEY and CDR2 is SVGAGI. Written as DNA, the CDR3 is TGTGCCAGTAGTTACTCTCCAGGGCTCGATGACCAGCAGTACTTC. Translation gives CASSYSPGLDDQQYF.

Remarks on this clonotype: One end of the junction varies from germline; a read error may be responsible. For the CDR3, the DNA is TGCAGCTTTGAAGACAGGGTTTATAGCAATCAGCCCCAGTATTTT. It translates to CSFEDRVYSNQPQYF. V is TRBV29-1 and J is TRBJ1-5; 7 bases are a match to TRBD1. Near its end, the DNA agrees better with TRBJ2-3, so the J call may be wrong. Germline values: CDR1 SQVTM, CDR2 ANQGSEA. This CDR3 spans 15 amino acids.

The V call is TRBV5-1, the J call TRBJ1-6, with unresolved D. This CDR3 has 14 amino acids. CDR1 and CDR2 from the germline V gene are SGHRS and YFSETQ. V gave up 6 bases and J gave up 10 bases, with 17 bases separating them. CDR3 residues: CASTLQESESPLHF. The CDR3 region has the DNA TGCGCCAGCACTCTTCAGGAATCCGAATCACCCCTCCACTTT.

Worth noting for this clonotype: With a much larger clone just one base away, this may be a read error. This chain links TRBV29-1 with TRBJ2-2; 8 nucleotides match TRBD2. The V and J ends lost 4 bases and 7 bases, in that order; junction bases with no gene match: 8. The germline V gene encodes CDR1 SQVTM and CDR2 ANQGSEA. The CDR3 runs to 14 residues. The CDR3 DNA reads as TGCAGCGTTGGAATCGGGACTAGTTACGGGGAGCTGTTTTTT. Translation: CSVGIGTSYGELFF.

Turning to this clonotype: A read error is possible here, since a much larger clone lies one base away. The chain carries TRBV10-3 and TRBJ1-5; TRBD1 matches 7 bases. The germline V gene has CDR1 ENHRY and CDR2 SYGVKD. The CDR3 totals 14 residues. Germline trimming cut 4 bases from V and 9 bases from J; bases unmatched to any gene: 9. The CDR3: CAISGQGVSRPQHF. The CDR3 nucleotides read TGTGCCATCAGTGGACAGGGAGTATCTCGGCCCCAGCATTTT.